This TCR beta chain was recorded in a study of identifying expanded T cells in peripheral blood. Study findings and constraints: Two-week clone count variance significantly increased as total template count grew. Differentially abundant clones: roughly 1.2 between replicates, approximately 15 at 2 to 3 weeks, 18 to 20 at four.

Collection occurred without any documented infections or immune events in donors. As for this clone: Its antigen is not identified.

Profiled with immunoSEQ multiplex PCR; TCRdb holds only in-frame clones, not every one. The table has 80,000 to 90,000 clones, roughly 90% seen once. The CDR3 covers 13 residues. The sequenced sample consisted of blood. The clonotype was recovered from a person between 18 and 75 years old in good health. V is TRBV21-1 and J is TRBJ1-4. TRBV21-1 is flagged as a pseudogene. The CDR3: CASQNPVGGDTFF. CDR3 DNA: TGTGCCAGCCAAAACCCAGTCGGAGGGGATACGTTTTTT.